Listed below are T cell receptor beta chains from one sample, sequenced in a study of T cells in Graves' hyperthyroidism and ophthalmopathy. TCRdb redid the calling of the multiplex PCR reads with MiXCR, one entry per CDR3 protein. The sample consists of hundreds of thousands of distinct CDR3 sequences, about 15% of them appearing once. The sample consisted of blood. These receptor sequences come from a woman in her thirties or forties with Graves' ophthalmopathy. CDR3s include the opening cysteine and the closing phenylalanine or tryptophan. Fields, in order: V gene, CDR3 protein.

TRBV28,CASSAGTDLAEQYF
TRBV27,CASSLGGTTQYF
TRBV5-5,CASSFRDREQPQHF
TRBV20-1,CSASDREGTHEQYF
TRBV5-1,CASSMAGGDYEQYF
TRBV20-1,CSARDPERNQPQHF
TRBV28,CASSLRGLSEAFF
TRBV7-9,CASSYSDRSEQYF
TRBV29-1,CSAKGARDEQFF
TRBV6-5,CASSSAGISQETQYF
TRBV5-1,CASRVRDVNTEAFF
TRBV12-3/TRBV12-4,CASSFYPSGAAGELFF
TRBV30,CAWDRGGETQYF
TRBV7-2,CASSPTGLREQYF
TRBV4-3,CASSPTSGSGANVLTF
TRBV28,CASSLFGDREETQYF
TRBV11-2,CASSLDLRLGGGNEQYF
TRBV7-8,CASSLGLTARGETQYF
TRBV20-1,CSARDLRDTYEQYF
TRBV7-9,CASSPHQGSYEQYF
TRBV5-1,CASSLGDRALSATEAFF
TRBV19,CASTKDYGYTF
TRBV6-2/TRBV6-3,CASTPDPSSYEQYF
TRBV7-6,CASSLRTSSTETQYF
TRBV7-2,CASSLGYGQDYGYTF
TRBV12-3/TRBV12-4,CASSSRTGLWDTEAFF
TRBV10-1,CASSPVRTGFTYEQYF
TRBV28,CASSLPGLAYEQYF
TRBV19,CASRPGREGMSNQPQHF
TRBV3-1,CASSQDGSTNQPQHF
TRBV3-1,CASSQEYALNTEAFF
TRBV20-1,CSARTSSSYEQYF
TRBV4-2,CASSQDEAARTLGETQYF
TRBV6-5,CASRTRGQGLSGYTF
TRBV29-1,CSVASGNSYEQYF
TRBV12-3/TRBV12-4,CASSISQGYVGELFF
TRBV5-5,CASSSQHSNQPQHF
TRBV30,CAWGGQGWVHEQYF
TRBV19,CASSIRHSRTGVRETQYF
TRBV6-5,CASSLTSGSRHEQYF
TRBV6-4,CASSDSPGQGTGELFF
TRBV19,CATRTGGYGTYEQYF
TRBV11-2,CASSSTGDQPQHF
TRBV12-3/TRBV12-4,CASGGGLGKETQYF
TRBV29-1,CSVAKGGPTTNTGELFF
TRBV10-3,CAISRLAGETQYF
TRBV19,CASSVLASGEQYF
TRBV5-1,CASSLAFQGNTEAFF
TRBV27,CASSLKGQGAKNYGYTF
TRBV2,CASSVIEGRVYGYTF
TRBV10-3,CAISADPLGAKNIQYF
TRBV20-1,CSAQRGTSSSSGELFF
TRBV30,CAWSVQVQETQYF